Sequencing of this T cell receptor beta chain was carried out in a study of CD4 T cells in relation to SARS-CoV-2 and coronaviruses. Broader study findings: This crossreactivity analysis covered spike protein alone, no other viral proteins.

The V end was cut by 1 base, the J end by 11 bases, with 18 bases between. The CDR3 runs to 16 residues. The V gene's germline CDR1 is LNHDA and CDR2 SQIVND (reference sequence). Unexposed donor CD4+ T cells date from 2011-2018, before the COVID-19 pandemic. After roughly ten days of culture, CD4+ T cells were isolated. Here immunoSEQ multiplex PCR was the method, and the copy in TCRdb shows in-frame clones only, minus some. Of some 21,000 clones in the sample, about 81% were seen once. For this clone: The target antigen is unknown.

V and J are TRBV19 and TRBJ1-6; no definite D call. This TCR derives from a human donor in good health. The sequencing input was CD4+ T cells from PBMCs, cultured in vitro. For the CDR3, the DNA is TGTGCCAGTAGTATAGGAAACGACGGCCTACGGGCACCCCTCCACTTT. Translation: CASSIGNDGLRAPLHF.